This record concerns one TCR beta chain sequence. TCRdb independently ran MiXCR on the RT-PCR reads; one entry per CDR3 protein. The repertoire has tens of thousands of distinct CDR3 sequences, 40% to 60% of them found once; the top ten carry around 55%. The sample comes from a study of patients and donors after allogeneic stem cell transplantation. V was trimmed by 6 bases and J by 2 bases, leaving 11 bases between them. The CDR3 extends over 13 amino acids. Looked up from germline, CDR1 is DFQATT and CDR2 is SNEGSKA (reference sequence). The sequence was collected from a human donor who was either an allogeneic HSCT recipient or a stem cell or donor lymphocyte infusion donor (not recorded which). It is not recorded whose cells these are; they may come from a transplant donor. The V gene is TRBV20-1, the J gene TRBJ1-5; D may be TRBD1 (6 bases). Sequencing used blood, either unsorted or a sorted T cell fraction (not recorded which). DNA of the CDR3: TGCAGTGCCGAGGGGGAAGGCAATCAGCCCCAGCATTTT. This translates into CSAEGEGNQPQHF.